This TCR beta chain was sequenced during a study of beta chain features in type 1 diabetes. Overall study results and limits: Type 1 diabetes patients had TCRB CDR3s that were shorter (moderately but significantly so) in all four CD4+ subsets. VDJ junctions from patients with type 1 diabetes contained fewer insertions and more deletions.

Concerning this clone: Its target is unknown.

Central memory, naive, regulatory and stem cell-like memory CD4+ cells were sorted by CD45RO/CCR7/CD25/CD127/CD95/CD27. The CDR3 length is 13 residues. Trimming cost V 8 bases and J 6 bases, with 15 bases left between them. Germline CDR1 is SGHNT and CDR2 is YENEEA. Expressed TCRB transcripts were sequenced after all isolated RNA was converted to cDNA. Profiled with immunoSEQ multiplex PCR; TCRdb holds only in-frame clones, not every one. This sample has around 19,000 clones, with 50% found just once. The sequence derives from a young man in good health. Sequencing used stem cell memory CD4+ T cells from blood. This sequence joins TRBV11-3 and TRBJ2-3; D remains ambiguous. The CDR3 spells CASSLSRMDTQYF. In DNA form, the CDR3 reads TGTGCCAGCTCTCTCTCTCGTATGGATACGCAGTATTTT.